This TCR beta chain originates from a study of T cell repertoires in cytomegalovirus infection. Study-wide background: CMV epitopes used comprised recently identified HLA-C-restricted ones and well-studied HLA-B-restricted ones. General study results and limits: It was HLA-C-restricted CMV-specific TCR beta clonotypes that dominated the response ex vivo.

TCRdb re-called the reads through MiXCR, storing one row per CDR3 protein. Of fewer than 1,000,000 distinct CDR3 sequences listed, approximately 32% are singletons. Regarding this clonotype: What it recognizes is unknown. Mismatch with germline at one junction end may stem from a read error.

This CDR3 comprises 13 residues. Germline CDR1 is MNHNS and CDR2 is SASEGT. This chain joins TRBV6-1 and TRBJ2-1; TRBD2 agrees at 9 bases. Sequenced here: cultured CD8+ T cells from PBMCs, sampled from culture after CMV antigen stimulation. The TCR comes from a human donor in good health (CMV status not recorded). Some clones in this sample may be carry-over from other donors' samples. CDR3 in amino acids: CVSGGGASNEQFF. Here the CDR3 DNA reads TGTGTCAGCGGCGGGGGGGCCTCGAATGAGCAGTTCTTC.